The 13 T cell receptor beta chains below all came from one sample that was sequenced in a study of T cell responses to AZD1222 COVID-19 vaccine. The protocol was immunoSEQ multiplex PCR, while the TCRdb copy is restricted to in-frame clones and leaves out a portion. There are tens of thousands of clones in the sample; roughly nine tenths occur only once, and roughly 31% lies in the top ten. The starting material was peripheral blood, obtained on day 0 of AZD1222 vaccination. These receptors were collected from an adult in good health.

CDR3 amino acids: CASSLSPGSDTQYF. The CDR3 DNA sequence: TGTGCCAGCAGCTTGTCGCCAGGGTCAGATACGCAGTATTTT. The chain joins TRBV5-8 to TRBJ2-3, with D possibly matching TRBD1 (5 bases). Germline CDR1 is SGHTS and CDR2 is YDEGEE. This CDR3 has 14 residues. Trimming removed 1 base from V and 4 bases from J, with 10 bases in between.

CDR3: CATSSDRNYGYTF. As DNA, the CDR3 is TGTGCCACCAGCAGTGACAGGAACTATGGCTACACCTTC. This chain connects TRBV15 to TRBJ1-2; TRBD1 is a possible D gene (6 bases). V lost 3 bases and J 2 bases, leaving 7 bases between the germline ends. The CDR3 is 13 residues long. Germline CDR1 and CDR2: LNHNV and YYDKDF (reference sequence).

The chain links TRBV6-1 to TRBJ1-2; weak D call: TRBD1 (5 bases). V was trimmed by 1 base and J by 12 bases, leaving 18 bases between them. CDR1 is MNHNS and CDR2 is SASEGT in the germline V gene. CDR3 length equals 14 residues. The CDR3 reads CASSEVGGTASHTF. CDR3 bases: TGTGCCAGCAGTGAAGTCGGGGGGACCGCTTCACACACCTTC.

The V call is TRBV10-2, the J call TRBJ1-3, with D hard to call. The CDR3 covers 13 residues. The germline CDR1 and CDR2 sequences are WSHSY and SAAADI. The V end was cut by 3 bases, the J end by 4 bases, with 7 bases between. The DNA of the CDR3 is TGCGCCAGCAGTGAATCACTCGGAAACACCATATATTTT. Translated: CASSESLGNTIYF.

This chain links TRBV21-1 with TRBJ2-1; the D segment call TRBD1 is taken from the table without a DNA check. TRBV21-1 is a pseudogene. The CDR3 sequence is 16 residues long. CDR3 DNA sequence: TGTGCCAGCAGCAAAGGTACGGACAGGGCCTACAATGAGCAGTTCTTC. Translated: CASSKGTDRAYNEQFF.

The rearrangement links TRBV15 to TRBJ2-5, with unresolved D. The CDR3 spans 13 residues. The ends were cut back, 0 bases at V and 5 bases at J, with 7 bases in the middle. Germline lookup yields CDR1 LNHNV and CDR2 YYDKDF (reference sequence). The CDR3 DNA follows: TGTGCCACCAGCAGAGAAGTTAAGGAGACCCAGTACTTC. Its translation: CATSREVKETQYF.

The chain links TRBV11-3 to TRBJ1-5, with D unresolved. The CDR3 runs to 14 residues. V lost 4 bases and J 1 base, leaving 8 bases between the germline ends. The germline gives CDR1 SGHNT, CDR2 YENEEA. The CDR3 is CASSYTGSNQPQHF. As DNA, the CDR3 is TGTGCCAGCAGCTATACGGGAAGCAATCAGCCCCAGCATTTT.

This chain joins TRBV11-3 and TRBJ2-1; 7 nucleotides line up with TRBD2. In germline, CDR1 is SGHNT, CDR2 YENEEA. This CDR3 has 18 residues. With V trimmed by 1 base and J by 0 bases, 9 bases remained unmatched. The CDR3 sequence: CASSLGVKVAGSYNEQFF. Here the CDR3 DNA reads TGTGCCAGCAGCTTAGGAGTTAAGGTAGCGGGCTCCTACAATGAGCAGTTCTTC.

The gene calls are TRBV28 and TRBJ2-1; D is undetermined. CDR1 is MDHEN and CDR2 is SYDVKM in the germline V gene. Deletions cut 5 bases from V and 7 bases from J, with 9 bases between. The CDR3 covers 12 residues. CDR3 in amino acids: CASSAMANEQFF. In DNA form, the CDR3 reads TGTGCCAGCAGTGCTATGGCTAATGAGCAGTTCTTC.

The chain recombines TRBV28 with TRBJ1-4; D call uncertain. The CDR3 has 15 residues. V was pared by 1 base and J by 4 bases, with 10 bases between. Germline V gene sequence: CDR1 MDHEN, CDR2 SYDVKM. In nucleotides, the CDR3 is TGTGCCAGCAGTTTATCTCCTCAGCTTAATGAAAAACTGTTTTTT. Protein: CASSLSPQLNEKLFF.

The rearrangement joins TRBV5-6 to TRBJ1-1; TRBD1 agrees at 7 bases. V dropped 1 base and J dropped 3; count of bases not matched to a gene: 15. The CDR3 has 18 residues. Germline-derived CDR1 and CDR2 are SGHDT and YYEEEE. Here the CDR3 DNA reads TGTGCCAGCAGCTTGAAGCAGGGGGTCCCCCTTCGGGACACTGAAGCTTTCTTT. It is translated as CASSLKQGVPLRDTEAFF.

This chain joins TRBV10-1 and TRBJ1-5; no definite D call. This CDR3 has 12 residues. With 3 bases removed from V and 7 bases from J, the gap between germline ends came to 7 bases. Germline V lookup: CDR1 WNHNN, CDR2 SYGVQD (reference sequence). Written as DNA, the CDR3 is TGCGCCAGCAGTGAAGCCGACCAGCCCCAGCATTTT. This codes for CASSEADQPQHF.

The rearrangement links TRBV7-2 to TRBJ2-3, with 7 nucleotides matching TRBD2. Germline V gene data show CDR1 as SGHTA and CDR2 as FQGNSA. The CDR3 spans 15 residues. The V and J ends lost 0 bases and 4 bases, in that order; junction bases with no gene match: 4. Written as DNA, the CDR3 is TGTGCCAGCAGCTTAGCGCGGGAGTCGGCAGATACGCAGTATTTT. This codes for CASSLARESADTQYF.